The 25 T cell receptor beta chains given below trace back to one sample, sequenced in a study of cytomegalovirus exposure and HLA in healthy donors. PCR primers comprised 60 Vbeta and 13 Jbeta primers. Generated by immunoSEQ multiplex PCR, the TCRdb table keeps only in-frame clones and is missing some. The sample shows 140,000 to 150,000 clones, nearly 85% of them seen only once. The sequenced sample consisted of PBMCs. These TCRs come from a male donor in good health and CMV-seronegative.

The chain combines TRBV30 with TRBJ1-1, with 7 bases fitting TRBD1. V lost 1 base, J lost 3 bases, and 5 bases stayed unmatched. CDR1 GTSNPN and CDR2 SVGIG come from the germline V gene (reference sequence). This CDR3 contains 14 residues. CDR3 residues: CAWSAAGGHTEAFF. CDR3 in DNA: TGTGCCTGGAGTGCAGCAGGGGGACACACTGAAGCTTTCTTT.

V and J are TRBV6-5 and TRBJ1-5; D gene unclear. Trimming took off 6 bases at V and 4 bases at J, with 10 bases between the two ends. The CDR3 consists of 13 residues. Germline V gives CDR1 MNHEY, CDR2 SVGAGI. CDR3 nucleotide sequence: TGTGCCAGCAGACGGGTGGAGAATCAGCCCCAGCATTTT. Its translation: CASRRVENQPQHF.

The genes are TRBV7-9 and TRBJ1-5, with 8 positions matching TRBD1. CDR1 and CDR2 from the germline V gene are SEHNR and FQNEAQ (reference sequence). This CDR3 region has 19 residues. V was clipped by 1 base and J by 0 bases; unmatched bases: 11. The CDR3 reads CASSLVSGQGPHSNQPQHF. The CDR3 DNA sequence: TGTGCCAGCAGCTTAGTAAGTGGACAGGGCCCTCATAGCAATCAGCCCCAGCATTTT.

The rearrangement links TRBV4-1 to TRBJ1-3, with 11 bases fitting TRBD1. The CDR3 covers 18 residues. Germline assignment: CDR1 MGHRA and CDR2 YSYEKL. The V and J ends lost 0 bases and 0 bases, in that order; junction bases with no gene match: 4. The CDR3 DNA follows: TGCGCCAGCAGCCAAGAAGGACAGGGGGCTGCCTCTGGAAACACCATATATTTT. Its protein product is CASSQEGQGAASGNTIYF.

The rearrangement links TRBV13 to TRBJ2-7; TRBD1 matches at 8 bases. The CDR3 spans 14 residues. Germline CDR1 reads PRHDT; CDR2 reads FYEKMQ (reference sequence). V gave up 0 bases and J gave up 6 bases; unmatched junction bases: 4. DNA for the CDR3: TGTGCCAGCAGCTTAGGTGACAGGGGTAGCGAGCAGTACTTC. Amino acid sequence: CASSLGDRGSEQYF.

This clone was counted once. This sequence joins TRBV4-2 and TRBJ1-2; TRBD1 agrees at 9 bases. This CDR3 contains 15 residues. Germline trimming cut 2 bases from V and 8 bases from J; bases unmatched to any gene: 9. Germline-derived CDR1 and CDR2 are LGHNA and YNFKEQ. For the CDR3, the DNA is TGTGCCAGCAGCCAAACAGGGGACAGGGTTACAGGCTACACCTTC. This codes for CASSQTGDRVTGYTF.

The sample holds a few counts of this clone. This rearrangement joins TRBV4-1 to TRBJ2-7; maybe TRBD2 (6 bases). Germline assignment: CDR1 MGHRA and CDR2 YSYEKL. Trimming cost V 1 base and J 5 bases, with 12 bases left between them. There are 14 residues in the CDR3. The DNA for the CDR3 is TGCGCCAGCAGCCAAGGGGGGGTTGCCCACGAGCAGTACTTC. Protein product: CASSQGGVAHEQYF.

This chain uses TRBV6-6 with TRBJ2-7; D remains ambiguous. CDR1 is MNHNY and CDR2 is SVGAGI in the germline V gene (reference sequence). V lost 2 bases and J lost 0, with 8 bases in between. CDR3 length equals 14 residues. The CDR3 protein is CASSYATSSYEQYF. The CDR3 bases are TGTGCCAGCAGTTACGCGACATCCTCCTACGAGCAGTACTTC.

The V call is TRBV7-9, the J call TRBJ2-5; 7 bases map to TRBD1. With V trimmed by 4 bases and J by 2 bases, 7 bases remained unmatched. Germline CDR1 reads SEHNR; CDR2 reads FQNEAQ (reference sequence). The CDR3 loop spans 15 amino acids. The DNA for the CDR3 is TGTGCCAGCAGCTCCAGTGGACAGGTACAAGAGACCCAGTACTTC. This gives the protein CASSSSGQVQETQYF.

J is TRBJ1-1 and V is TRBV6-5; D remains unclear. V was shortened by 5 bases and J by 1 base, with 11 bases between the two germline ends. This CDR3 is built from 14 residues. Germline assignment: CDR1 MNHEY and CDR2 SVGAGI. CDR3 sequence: CASSESFGNTEAFF. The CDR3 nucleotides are TGTGCCAGCAGTGAGAGCTTCGGGAACACTGAAGCTTTCTTT.

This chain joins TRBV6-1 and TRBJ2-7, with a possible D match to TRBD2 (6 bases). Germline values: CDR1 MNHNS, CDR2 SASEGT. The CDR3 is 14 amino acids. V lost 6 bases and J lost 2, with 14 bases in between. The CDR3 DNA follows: TGTGCCAGCAGCCACGCGGGGCAAACCTACGAGCAGTACTTC. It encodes CASSHAGQTYEQYF.

This CDR3 is CASQVSGRDTGELFF. The CDR3 region has the DNA TGTGCCAGTCAGGTTAGCGGGAGGGACACCGGGGAGCTGTTTTTT. V is TRBV6-1 and J is TRBJ2-2, with 11 positions matching TRBD2. The CDR3 runs to 15 residues. The V and J ends lost 9 bases and 3 bases, in that order; junction bases with no gene match: 6. Germline V CDR1 and CDR2: MNHNS, SASEGT.

DNA of the CDR3: TGTGCCAGCAGTTATTCCAGATACACCGGGGAGCTGTTTTTT. Amino acids: CASSYSRYTGELFF. The J gene is TRBJ2-2, the V gene TRBV6-5; D gene uncertain. V shed 3 bases and J shed 3 bases, with 8 bases lying between them. Germline CDR1 and CDR2: MNHEY and SVGAGI. This CDR3 has 14 residues.

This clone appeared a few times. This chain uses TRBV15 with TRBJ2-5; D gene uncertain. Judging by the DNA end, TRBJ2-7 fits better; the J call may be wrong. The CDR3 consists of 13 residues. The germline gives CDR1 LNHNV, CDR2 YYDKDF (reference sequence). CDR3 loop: CATSRAPVSEQYF. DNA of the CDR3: TGTGCCACCAGCAGAGCCCCGGTTAGCGAGCAGTACTTC.

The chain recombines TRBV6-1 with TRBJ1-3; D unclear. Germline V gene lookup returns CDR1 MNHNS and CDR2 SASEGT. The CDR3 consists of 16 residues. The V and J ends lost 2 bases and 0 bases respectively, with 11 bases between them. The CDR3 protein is CASSEYGLISGNTIYF. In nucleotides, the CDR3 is TGTGCCAGCAGTGAATATGGACTGATCTCTGGAAACACCATATATTTT.

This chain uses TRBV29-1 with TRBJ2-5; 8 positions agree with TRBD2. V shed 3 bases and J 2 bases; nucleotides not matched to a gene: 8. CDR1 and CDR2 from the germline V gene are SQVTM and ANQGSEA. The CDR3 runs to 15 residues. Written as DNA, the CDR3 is TGCAGCGTTGACCTGAGTGGGACTAGACAAGAGACCCAGTACTTC. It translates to CSVDLSGTRQETQYF.

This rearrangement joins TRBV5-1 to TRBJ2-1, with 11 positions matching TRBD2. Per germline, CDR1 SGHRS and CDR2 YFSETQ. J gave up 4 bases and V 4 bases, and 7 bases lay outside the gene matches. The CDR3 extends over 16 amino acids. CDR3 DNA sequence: TGCGCCAGCAGCACCTCTAGCGGGAGGTGGTACAATGAGCAGTTCTTC. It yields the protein CASSTSSGRWYNEQFF.

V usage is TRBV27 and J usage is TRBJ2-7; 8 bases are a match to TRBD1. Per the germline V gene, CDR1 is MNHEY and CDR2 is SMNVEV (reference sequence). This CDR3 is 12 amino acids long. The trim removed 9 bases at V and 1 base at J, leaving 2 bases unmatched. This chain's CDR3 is CASGQGSYEQYF. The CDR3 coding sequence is TGTGCCAGTGGACAGGGTTCCTACGAGCAGTACTTC.

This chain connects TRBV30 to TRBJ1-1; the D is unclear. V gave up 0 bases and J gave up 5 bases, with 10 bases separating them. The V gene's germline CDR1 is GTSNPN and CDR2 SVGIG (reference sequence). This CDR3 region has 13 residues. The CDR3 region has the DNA TGTGCCTGGAGTGTACACATTCAGACTGAAGCTTTCTTT. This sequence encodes CAWSVHIQTEAFF.

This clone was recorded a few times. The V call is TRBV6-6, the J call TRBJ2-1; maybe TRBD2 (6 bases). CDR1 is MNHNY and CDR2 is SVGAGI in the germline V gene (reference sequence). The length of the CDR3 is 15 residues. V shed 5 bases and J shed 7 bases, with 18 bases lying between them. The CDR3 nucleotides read TGTGCCAGCAGTGGGACTTCGTGGGGGAGGAATGAGCAGTTCTTC. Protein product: CASSGTSWGRNEQFF.

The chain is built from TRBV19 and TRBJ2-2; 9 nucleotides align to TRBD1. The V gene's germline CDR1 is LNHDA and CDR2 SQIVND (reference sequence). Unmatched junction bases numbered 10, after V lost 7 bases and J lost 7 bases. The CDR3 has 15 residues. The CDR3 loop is CASKTGGQGFGELFF. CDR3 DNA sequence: TGTGCCAGTAAGACCGGGGGACAGGGATTCGGGGAGCTGTTTTTT.

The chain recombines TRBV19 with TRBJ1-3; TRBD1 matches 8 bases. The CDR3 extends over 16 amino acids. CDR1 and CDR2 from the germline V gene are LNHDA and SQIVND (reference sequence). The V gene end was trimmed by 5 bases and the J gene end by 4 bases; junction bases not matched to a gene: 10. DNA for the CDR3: TGTGCCAGTAGTCCCCGGACAGGGAGGTCCGGAAACACCATATATTTT. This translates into CASSPRTGRSGNTIYF.

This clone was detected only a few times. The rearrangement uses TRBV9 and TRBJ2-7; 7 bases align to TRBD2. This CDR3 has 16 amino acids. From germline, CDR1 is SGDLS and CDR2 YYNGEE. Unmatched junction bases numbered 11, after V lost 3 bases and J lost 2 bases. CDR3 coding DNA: TGTGCCAGCAGCGCCACCGCCGGGGGGAGGGCCTACGAGCAGTACTTC. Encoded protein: CASSATAGGRAYEQYF.

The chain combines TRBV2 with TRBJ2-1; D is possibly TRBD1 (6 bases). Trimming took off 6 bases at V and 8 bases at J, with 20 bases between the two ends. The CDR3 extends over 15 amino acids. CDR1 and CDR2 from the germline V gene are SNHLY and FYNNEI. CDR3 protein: CASRTGLDPLHEQFF. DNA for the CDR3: TGTGCCAGCAGAACAGGGCTGGACCCCCTTCATGAGCAGTTCTTC.

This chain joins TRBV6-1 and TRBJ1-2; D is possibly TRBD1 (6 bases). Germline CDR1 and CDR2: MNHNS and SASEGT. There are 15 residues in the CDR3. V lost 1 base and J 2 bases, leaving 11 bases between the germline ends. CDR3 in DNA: TGTGCCAGCAGTGAAGGTTCAGGGGAGAACTATGGCTACACCTTC. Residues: CASSEGSGENYGYTF.